A selection of T cell receptor beta chains follows, all from one sample in a study of beta chain features in type 1 diabetes. Repertoires were generated with immunoSEQ multiplex PCR, while TCRdb's copy carries only in-frame clones and drops some. The data hold about 170,000 clones, with about 7.9% observed a single time. The specimen sequenced was central memory CD4+ T cells from blood. Every receptor here comes from a man aged 18 to 29 with type 1 diabetes. CDR3s include the opening cysteine and the closing phenylalanine or tryptophan. The order of the fields is J gene, V gene, CDR3 protein.

TRBJ1-6 TRBV28 CASSLSGDWSPLHF
TRBJ1-1 TRBV9 CASSSREGAEAFF
TRBJ2-1 TRBV19 CASSIDKRTGRKGRNEQFF
TRBJ2-5 TRBV2 CASSGGSGRSETQYF
TRBJ2-3 TRBV19 CASRNLAGGADTQYF
TRBJ1-2 TRBV27 CASSSLTGDGYTF
TRBJ2-5 TRBV9 CASSLRTPQETQYF
TRBJ1-6 TRBV5-1 CASSLNGNSPLHF
TRBJ2-7 TRBV5-5 CASSLVLAGGQPYEQYF
TRBJ2-3 TRBV5-4 CASSATSGENEDTQYF
TRBJ2-7 TRBV30 CAWSVSDEQYF
TRBJ2-3 TRBV5-1 CASSEQGDTDTQYF
TRBJ2-1 TRBV29-1 CSVRAYNEQFF
TRBJ1-2 TRBV14 CASSQAGAYGYTF
TRBJ2-5 TRBV4-3 CASSQDNRNPTQYF
TRBJ2-7 TRBV5-6 CASSASPGQGAYEQYF
TRBJ2-5 TRBV15 CATSRGVGWQGQETQYF